The clone carrying this TCR beta chain is a singleton in its sample. Its target is not known. The CDR3 runs 14 residues. CDR1 and CDR2 from the germline V gene are SGHRS and YFSETQ. V lost 4 bases and J lost 8, with 16 bases in between. This record comes from a study of shared clonotypes between healthy human individuals. General study findings and limits: Some naive CD4 clonotypes, approximately 4.5%, turned up in common across four donors. In contrast to clonotypes shared by all four donors, non-shared clonotypes had lower generation probabilities.

CD4+ cell separation produced CD45RA+ naive and CD45RA-negative memory subsets. This was a deep-level run. Data came from immunoSEQ multiplex PCR; TCRdb stores just in-frame clones and leaves some out. The data contain around 2.5 million clones, 93% of them seen just once; the ten biggest clones take up approximately 0.36%. The chain employs TRBV5-1 and TRBJ2-1, with D possibly TRBD2 on 6 matching bases. Specimen: naive CD4+ T cells from PBMCs. Subset given: CD45RA+ positively selected. The source is a man between 18 and 29 years old in good health. Some clones in this sample may be carry-over from other donors' samples. The chain's CDR3 is CASSLHNRDYEQFF. CDR3 nucleotides: TGCGCCAGCAGCCTACACAACCGGGACTATGAGCAGTTCTTC.